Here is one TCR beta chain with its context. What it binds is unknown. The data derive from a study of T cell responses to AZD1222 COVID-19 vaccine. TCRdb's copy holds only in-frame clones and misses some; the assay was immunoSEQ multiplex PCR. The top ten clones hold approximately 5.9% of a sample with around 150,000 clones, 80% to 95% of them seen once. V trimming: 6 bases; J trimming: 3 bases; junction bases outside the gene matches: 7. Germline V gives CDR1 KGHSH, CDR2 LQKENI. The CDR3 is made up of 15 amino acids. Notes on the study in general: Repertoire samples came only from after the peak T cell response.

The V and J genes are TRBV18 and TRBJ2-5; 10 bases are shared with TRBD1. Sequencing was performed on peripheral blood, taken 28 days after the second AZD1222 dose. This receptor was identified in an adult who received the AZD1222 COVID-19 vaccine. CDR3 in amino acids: CASSSGGTGEETQYF. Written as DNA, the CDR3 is TGTGCCAGCTCCTCCGGGGGGACAGGGGAAGAGACCCAGTACTTC.